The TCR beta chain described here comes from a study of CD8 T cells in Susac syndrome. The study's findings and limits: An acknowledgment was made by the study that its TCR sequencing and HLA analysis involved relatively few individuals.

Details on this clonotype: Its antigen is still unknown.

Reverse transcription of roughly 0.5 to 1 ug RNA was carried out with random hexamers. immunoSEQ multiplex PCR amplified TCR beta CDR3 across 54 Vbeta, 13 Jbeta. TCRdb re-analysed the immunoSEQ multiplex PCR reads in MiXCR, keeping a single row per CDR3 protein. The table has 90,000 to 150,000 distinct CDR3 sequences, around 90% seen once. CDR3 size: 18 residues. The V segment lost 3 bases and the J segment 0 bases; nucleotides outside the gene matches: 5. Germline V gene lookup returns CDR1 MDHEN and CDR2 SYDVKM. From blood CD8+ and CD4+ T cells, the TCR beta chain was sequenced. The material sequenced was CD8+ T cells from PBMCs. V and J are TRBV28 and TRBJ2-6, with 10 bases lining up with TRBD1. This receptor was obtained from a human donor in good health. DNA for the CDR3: TGTGCCAGCAGTTTTCCTGGGACAGGGGTCTCTGGGGCCAACGTCCTGACTTTC. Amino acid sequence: CASSFPGTGVSGANVLTF.